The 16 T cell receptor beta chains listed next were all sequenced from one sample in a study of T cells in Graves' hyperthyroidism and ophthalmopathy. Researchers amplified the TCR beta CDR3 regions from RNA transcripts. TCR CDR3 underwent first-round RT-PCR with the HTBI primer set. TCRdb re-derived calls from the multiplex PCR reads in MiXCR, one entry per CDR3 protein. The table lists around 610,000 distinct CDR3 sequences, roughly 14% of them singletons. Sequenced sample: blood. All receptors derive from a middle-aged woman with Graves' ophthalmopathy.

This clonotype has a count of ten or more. DNA for the CDR3: TGTGCCAGCAGGGACCTCTACGAGCAGTACTTC. It encodes CASRDLYEQYF. V and J are TRBV28 and TRBJ2-7; D call uncertain. The V and J ends lost 6 bases and 3 bases respectively, with 6 bases between them. In germline, CDR1 is MDHEN, CDR2 SYDVKM. This CDR3 is built from 11 residues.

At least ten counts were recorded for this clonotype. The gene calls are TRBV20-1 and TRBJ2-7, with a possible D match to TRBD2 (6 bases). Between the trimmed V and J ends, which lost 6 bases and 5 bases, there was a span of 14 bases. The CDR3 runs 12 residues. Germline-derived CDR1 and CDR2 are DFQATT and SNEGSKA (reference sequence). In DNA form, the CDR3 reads TGCAGTGCGAATCTCCCGGGGGACGAGCAGTACTTC. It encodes CSANLPGDEQYF.

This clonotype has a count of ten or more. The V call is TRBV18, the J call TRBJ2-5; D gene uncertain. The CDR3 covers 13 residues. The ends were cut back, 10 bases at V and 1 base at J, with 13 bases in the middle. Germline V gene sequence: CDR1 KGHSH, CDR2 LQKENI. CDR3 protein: CATLGNLQETQYF. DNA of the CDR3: TGTGCCACCCTGGGCAATCTCCAAGAGACCCAGTACTTC.

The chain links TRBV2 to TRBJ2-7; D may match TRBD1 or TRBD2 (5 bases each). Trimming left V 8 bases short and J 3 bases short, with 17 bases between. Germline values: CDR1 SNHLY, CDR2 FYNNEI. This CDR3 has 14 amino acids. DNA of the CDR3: TGTGCCAGCCTCTTCCGGGACCTAAACTACGAGCAGTACTTC. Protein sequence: CASLFRDLNYEQYF.

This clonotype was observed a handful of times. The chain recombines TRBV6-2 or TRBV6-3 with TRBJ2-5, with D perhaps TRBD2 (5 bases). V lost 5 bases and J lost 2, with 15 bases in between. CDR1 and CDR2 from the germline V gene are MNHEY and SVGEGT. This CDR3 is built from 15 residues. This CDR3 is CASSNPIGLQETQYF. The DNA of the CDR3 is TGTGCCAGCAGTAACCCGATAGGACTGCAAGAGACCCAGTACTTC.

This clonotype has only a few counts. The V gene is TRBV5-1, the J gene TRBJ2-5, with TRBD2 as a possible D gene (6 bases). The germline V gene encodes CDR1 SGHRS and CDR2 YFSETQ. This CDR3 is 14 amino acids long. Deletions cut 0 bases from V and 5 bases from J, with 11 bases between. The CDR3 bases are TGCGCCAGCAGCTTGGCCGTTAGCGGCGAGACCCAGTACTTC. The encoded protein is CASSLAVSGETQYF. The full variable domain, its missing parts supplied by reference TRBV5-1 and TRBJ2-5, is KAGVTQTPRYLIKTRGQQVTLSCSPISGHRSVSWYQQTPGQGLQFLFEYFSETQRNKGNFPGRFSGRQFSNSRSEMNVSTLELGDSALYLCASSLAVSGETQYFGPGTRLLVL.

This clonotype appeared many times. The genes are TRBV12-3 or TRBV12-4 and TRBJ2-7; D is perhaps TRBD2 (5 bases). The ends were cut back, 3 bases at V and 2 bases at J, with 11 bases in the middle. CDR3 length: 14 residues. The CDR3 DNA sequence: TGTGCCAGCAGTTTGGGCGGGCCCGCCTACGAGCAGTACTTC. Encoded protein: CASSLGGPAYEQYF.

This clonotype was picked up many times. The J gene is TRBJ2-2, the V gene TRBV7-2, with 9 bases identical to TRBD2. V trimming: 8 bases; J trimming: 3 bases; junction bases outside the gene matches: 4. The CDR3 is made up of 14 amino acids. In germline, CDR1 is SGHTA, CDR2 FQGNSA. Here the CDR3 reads CASGGRAYTGELFF. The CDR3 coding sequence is TGTGCCAGCGGCGGGAGGGCCTACACCGGGGAGCTGTTTTTT.

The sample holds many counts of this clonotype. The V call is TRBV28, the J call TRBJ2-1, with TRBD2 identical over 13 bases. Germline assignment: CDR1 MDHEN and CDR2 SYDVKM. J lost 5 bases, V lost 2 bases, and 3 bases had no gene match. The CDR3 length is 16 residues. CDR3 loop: CASSLGGLAGDNEQFF. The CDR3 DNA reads TGTGCCAGCAGTTTAGGTGGACTAGCGGGGGACAATGAGCAGTTCTTC.

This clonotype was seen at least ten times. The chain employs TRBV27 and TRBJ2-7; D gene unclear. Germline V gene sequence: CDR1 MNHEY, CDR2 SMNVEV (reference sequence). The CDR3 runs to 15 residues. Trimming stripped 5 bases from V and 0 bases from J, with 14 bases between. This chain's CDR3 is CASSPGLKHSYEQYF. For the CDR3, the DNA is TGTGCCAGCAGTCCCGGCCTCAAACACTCCTACGAGCAGTACTTC.

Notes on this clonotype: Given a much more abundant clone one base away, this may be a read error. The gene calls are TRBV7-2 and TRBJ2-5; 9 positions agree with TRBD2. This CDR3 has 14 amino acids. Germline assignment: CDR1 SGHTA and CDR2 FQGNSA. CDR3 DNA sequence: TGTGCCAGCAGCTTTTTAGCGGGAGCAGAGACCCTGTACTTC. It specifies CASSFLAGAETLYF.

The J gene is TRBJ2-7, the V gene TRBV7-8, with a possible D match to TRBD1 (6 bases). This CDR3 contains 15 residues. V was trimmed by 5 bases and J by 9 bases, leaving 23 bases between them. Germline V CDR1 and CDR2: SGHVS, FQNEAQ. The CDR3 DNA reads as TGTGCCAGCAGCGCTCGGACAGTTGGACCTACGGGGCAGTACTTC. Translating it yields CASSARTVGPTGQYF.

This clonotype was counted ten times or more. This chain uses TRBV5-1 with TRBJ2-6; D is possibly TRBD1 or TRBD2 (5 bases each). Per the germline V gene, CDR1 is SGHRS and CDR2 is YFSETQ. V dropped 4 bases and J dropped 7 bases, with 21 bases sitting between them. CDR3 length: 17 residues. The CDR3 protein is CASSPQTGTSPANVLTF. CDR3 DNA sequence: TGCGCCAGCAGCCCGCAGACCGGGACCTCGCCCGCCAACGTCCTGACTTTC. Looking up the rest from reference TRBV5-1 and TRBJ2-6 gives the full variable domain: KAGVTQTPRYLIKTRGQQVTLSCSPISGHRSVSWYQQTPGQGLQFLFEYFSETQRNKGNFPGRFSGRQFSNSRSEMNVSTLELGDSALYLCASSPQTGTSPANVLTFGAGSRLTVL.

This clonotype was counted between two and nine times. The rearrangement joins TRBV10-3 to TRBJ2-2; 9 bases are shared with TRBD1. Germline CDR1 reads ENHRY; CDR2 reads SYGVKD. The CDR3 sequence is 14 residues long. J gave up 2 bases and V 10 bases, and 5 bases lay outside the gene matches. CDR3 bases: TGTGCCACCGGGACAGGGCTAAACACCGGGGAGCTGTTTTTT. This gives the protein CATGTGLNTGELFF.

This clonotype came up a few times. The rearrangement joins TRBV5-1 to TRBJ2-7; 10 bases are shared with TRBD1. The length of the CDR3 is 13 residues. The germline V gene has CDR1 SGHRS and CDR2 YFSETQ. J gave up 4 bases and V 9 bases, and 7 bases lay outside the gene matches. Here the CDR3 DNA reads TGCGCCACCCGGACAGGGGGTGGTTACGAGCAGTACTTC. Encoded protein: CATRTGGGYEQYF.

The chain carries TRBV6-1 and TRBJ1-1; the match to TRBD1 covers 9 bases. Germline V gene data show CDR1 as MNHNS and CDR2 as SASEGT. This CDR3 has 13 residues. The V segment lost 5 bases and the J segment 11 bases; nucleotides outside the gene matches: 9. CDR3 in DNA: TGTGCCAGCAGTCCGGGACAGGGAATGGAGGCTTTCTTT. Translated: CASSPGQGMEAFF.